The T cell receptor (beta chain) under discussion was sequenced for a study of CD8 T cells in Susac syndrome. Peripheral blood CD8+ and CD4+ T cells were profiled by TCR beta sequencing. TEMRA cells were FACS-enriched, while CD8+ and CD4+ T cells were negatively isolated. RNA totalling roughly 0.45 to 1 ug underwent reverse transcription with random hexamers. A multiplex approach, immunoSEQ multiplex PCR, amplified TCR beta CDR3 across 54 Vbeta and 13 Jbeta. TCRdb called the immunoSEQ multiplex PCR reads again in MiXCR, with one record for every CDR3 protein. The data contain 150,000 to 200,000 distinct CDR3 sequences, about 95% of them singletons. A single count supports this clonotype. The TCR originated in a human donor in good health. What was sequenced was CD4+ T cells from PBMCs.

CDR3 in DNA: TGTGCCAGCAGCCCGGGACAGGAGAGGGGCTACACCTTC. It specifies CASSPGQERGYTF. The V call is TRBV7-2, the J call TRBJ1-2; 8 nucleotides line up with TRBD1. The CDR3 sequence is 13 residues long. Per the germline V gene, CDR1 is SGHTA and CDR2 is FQGNSA. V dropped 5 bases and J dropped 8; count of bases not matched to a gene: 7.